The 31 T cell receptor beta chains presented below share a single source sample, sequenced in a study of T cells in Graves' hyperthyroidism and ophthalmopathy. Amplification yielded TCR beta CDR3 regions, with RNA transcripts as the source. HTBI primers were used for first-round RT-PCR of the TCR CDR3. TCRdb processed the multiplex PCR reads anew with MiXCR; each CDR3 protein has one entry. The sample includes roughly 560,000 distinct CDR3 sequences, approximately 15% of them seen just once. What was sequenced was blood. These receptors were obtained from a woman aged 40 to 55 with Graves' ophthalmopathy.

This clonotype has more than one count but fewer than ten. This sequence joins TRBV28 and TRBJ2-7; D perhaps matches TRBD1 (5 bases). Germline CDR1 and CDR2: MDHEN and SYDVKM. Trimming removed 7 bases at V and 4 bases at J, with 8 bases between. The CDR3 has 11 amino acids. CDR3 DNA sequence: TGTGCCAGCACAAGACAGTACGAGCAGTACTTC. Encoded protein: CASTRQYEQYF.

This chain connects TRBV6-2 or TRBV6-3 to TRBJ1-1, with TRBD1 as a possible D gene (6 bases). The V and J ends lost 6 bases and 3 bases respectively, with 17 bases between them. The germline CDR1 and CDR2 sequences are MNHEY and SVGEGT. The CDR3 loop spans 15 amino acids. CDR3 bases: TGTGCCAGCAGAGATACCGGGACAAGACACACTGAAGCTTTCTTT. Amino acid sequence: CASRDTGTRHTEAFF.

This clonotype showed up many times. The chain recombines TRBV11-2 with TRBJ1-1; 7 bases align to TRBD1. Trimming removed 10 bases from V and 10 bases from J; junction bases left unmatched: 18. CDR3 length equals 14 residues. Germline CDR1 and CDR2: SGHAT and FQNNGV. CDR3 nucleotide sequence: TGTGCCATCGGCGGGGGATTACAGGGGTCGGGAGCTTTCTTT. Translation gives CAIGGGLQGSGAFF.

V is TRBV29-1 and J is TRBJ2-5; weak D call: TRBD1 (5 bases). Germline lookup yields CDR1 SQVTM and CDR2 ANQGSEA. The CDR3 runs to 13 residues. V gave up 7 bases and J gave up 1 base, with 13 bases separating them. Written as DNA, the CDR3 is TGCAGCGGAACAGGAGCCCGCCAAGAGACCCAGTACTTC. Protein sequence: CSGTGARQETQYF.

This clonotype was seen more than once but under ten times. This chain connects TRBV5-1 to TRBJ2-5; TRBD2 matches at 7 bases. Germline CDR1 SGHRS, CDR2 YFSETQ. CDR3 length: 15 amino acids. After removal of 3 bases from V and 4 bases from J, the junction contained 9 bases not matched to a gene. Here the CDR3 DNA reads TGCGCCAGCAGCTCGGAGGGAGGGGAGGCAGAGACCCAGTACTTC. It yields the protein CASSSEGGEAETQYF. Together with reference TRBV5-1 and TRBJ2-5, the CDR3 gives the full variable domain: KAGVTQTPRYLIKTRGQQVTLSCSPISGHRSVSWYQQTPGQGLQFLFEYFSETQRNKGNFPGRFSGRQFSNSRSEMNVSTLELGDSALYLCASSSEGGEAETQYFGPGTRLLVL.

There are many counts of this clonotype. J is TRBJ2-7 and V is TRBV30; perhaps TRBD1 as D (5 bases). Germline-derived CDR1 and CDR2 are GTSNPN and SVGIG (reference sequence). The CDR3 is made up of 11 amino acids. V was cut by 5 bases and J by 0 bases, with 5 bases left in between. The CDR3 protein is CAWDSSYEQYF. The CDR3 DNA is TGTGCCTGGGACAGCTCCTACGAGCAGTACTTC.

This clonotype was seen at least ten times. The chain has TRBV28 and TRBJ2-6; D is perhaps TRBD2 (6 bases). The CDR3 has 16 residues. With 3 bases removed from V and 3 bases from J, the gap between germline ends came to 12 bases. CDR1 MDHEN and CDR2 SYDVKM come from the germline V gene. The CDR3 reads CASSFNTGVGANVLTF. CDR3 sequence (DNA): TGTGCCAGCAGTTTCAATACGGGGGTTGGGGCCAACGTCCTGACTTTC.

V is TRBV19 and J is TRBJ1-3, with unresolved D. V dropped 4 bases and J dropped 4 bases, with 14 bases sitting between them. Germline CDR1 is LNHDA and CDR2 is SQIVND (reference sequence). The CDR3 has 15 residues. The CDR3 spells CASSTPGRRGNTIYF. The DNA for the CDR3 is TGTGCCAGTAGTACGCCGGGGAGGAGGGGAAACACCATATATTTT.

This clonotype was recorded at least ten times. This chain links TRBV6-5 with TRBJ2-5, with D possibly TRBD2 on 6 matching bases. The CDR3 runs to 13 residues. Germline loops: CDR1 MNHEY, CDR2 SVGAGI. V was clipped by 2 bases and J by 4 bases, with 8 bases between them. The CDR3 DNA is TGTGCCAGCAGTTACGCGGGACCAGAGACCCAGTACTTC. It encodes CASSYAGPETQYF.

The rearrangement links TRBV6-1 to TRBJ2-7; possibly TRBD1 or TRBD2 for D (5 bases each). Germline lookup yields CDR1 MNHNS and CDR2 SASEGT. This CDR3 has 12 residues. V was pared by 4 bases and J by 6 bases, with 10 bases between. CDR3 protein: CASSVQGPEQYF. CDR3 sequence (DNA): TGTGCCAGCAGTGTCCAGGGACCCGAGCAGTACTTC.

This clonotype came up many times. The chain has TRBV28 and TRBJ2-7, with D hard to call. Germline assignment: CDR1 MDHEN and CDR2 SYDVKM. Deletions cut 4 bases from V and 5 bases from J, with 9 bases between. The CDR3 length is 12 residues. DNA of the CDR3: TGTGCCAGCAGTTCCCCCATGGACGAGCAGTACTTC. It translates to CASSSPMDEQYF. Full variable domain (remainder filled in from reference TRBV28 and TRBJ2-7): DVKVTQSSRYLVKRTGEKVFLECVQDMDHENMFWYRQDPGLGLRLIYFSYDVKMKEKGDIPEGYSVSREKKERFSLILESASTNQTSMYLCASSSPMDEQYFGPGTRLTVT.

There are many counts of this clonotype. V and J are TRBV6-1 and TRBJ1-2; perhaps TRBD1 as D (5 bases). Looked up from germline, CDR1 is MNHNS and CDR2 is SASEGT. The CDR3 is 13 residues long. Trimming cost V 6 bases and J 9 bases, with 17 bases left between them. The CDR3 spells CASRDPGIRSYTF. The CDR3 coding sequence is TGTGCCAGCAGGGACCCAGGGATACGTAGCTACACCTTC.

This clonotype showed up many times. This chain joins TRBV12-3 or TRBV12-4 and TRBJ1-5; D is ambiguous. The CDR3 runs 14 residues. The ends were cut back, 2 bases at V and 4 bases at J, with 9 bases in the middle. CDR3: CASSLNGPNQPQHF. CDR3 DNA: TGTGCCAGCAGTTTAAATGGACCTAATCAGCCCCAGCATTTT.

The genes are TRBV30 and TRBJ2-7; D gene uncertain. This CDR3 has 13 amino acids. The germline V and J ends were trimmed by 0 bases and 6 bases, with 12 bases remaining between them. Germline values: CDR1 GTSNPN, CDR2 SVGIG (reference sequence). The CDR3 DNA reads TGTGCCTGGAGTGTAGGCCTCCCCAGCGAGCAGTACTTC. This codes for CAWSVGLPSEQYF.

This chain links TRBV4-1 with TRBJ2-5, with D unresolved. V gave up 2 bases and J gave up 4 bases, with 11 bases separating them. This CDR3 has 14 residues. Per the germline V gene, CDR1 is MGHRA and CDR2 is YSYEKL. The CDR3 sequence is CASSQLGLPETQYF. CDR3 coding DNA: TGCGCCAGCAGCCAATTAGGGCTCCCAGAGACCCAGTACTTC.

This clonotype was counted ten times or more. The chain has TRBV12-3 or TRBV12-4 and TRBJ1-2; D perhaps matches TRBD1 (5 bases). Between the trimmed V and J ends, which lost 6 bases and 8 bases, there was a span of 16 bases. The CDR3 contains 13 residues. CDR3 DNA: TGTGCCAGCAGCCCTGGGGCAGGAGGCGGCTACACCTTC. Its translation is CASSPGAGGGYTF.

This clonotype was seen ten or more times. The chain links TRBV5-1 to TRBJ2-4; 9 positions agree with TRBD1. V shed 2 bases and J 7 bases; nucleotides not matched to a gene: 4. The CDR3 is 14 residues long. The V gene's germline CDR1 is SGHRS and CDR2 YFSETQ. DNA for the CDR3: TGCGCCAGCAGCTTCGAAGGGACAGGGAACATTCAGTACTTC. It specifies CASSFEGTGNIQYF.

This sequence joins TRBV7-9 and TRBJ2-7; D remains unclear. The CDR3 sequence is 13 residues long. V lost 1 base and J lost 3, with 7 bases in between. CDR1 SEHNR and CDR2 FQNEAQ come from the germline V gene (reference sequence). The CDR3: CASSLDGNYEQYF. CDR3 bases: TGTGCCAGCAGCTTAGACGGAAACTACGAGCAGTACTTC.

A note on this clonotype: This may arise from a read error, as a much more abundant clone is one base away. The CDR3 does not end in the conserved phenylalanine or tryptophan, so this is likely a read error. CDR3 DNA sequence: TGTGCCAGCAGCAGTACAGGGGATCCTAATGAAAAACTGTTTTAT. The encoded protein is CASSSTGDPNEKLFY. The rearrangement uses TRBV11-1 and TRBJ1-4, with 7 bases fitting TRBD1. CDR1 is SGHAT, CDR2 FQDESV, per germline (reference sequence). The CDR3 contains 15 residues. Trimming at V came to 5 bases and at J to 3 bases, leaving 6 bases not matched to a gene.

This clonotype was detected ten times or more. This sequence joins TRBV7-2 and TRBJ2-5; D gene uncertain. V shed 4 bases and J shed 1 base, with 7 bases lying between them. In germline, CDR1 is SGHTA, CDR2 FQGNSA. The CDR3 totals 13 residues. CDR3 bases: TGTGCCAGCAGCTCCAACTCCCAAGAGACCCAGTACTTC. It translates to CASSSNSQETQYF.

This clonotype was counted at least ten times. This chain joins TRBV7-9 and TRBJ1-2; the D is unclear. The CDR3 is 16 residues long. Germline values: CDR1 SEHNR, CDR2 FQNEAQ (reference sequence). V was shortened by 0 bases and J by 2 bases, with 13 bases between the two germline ends. CDR3 residues: CASSLAPLGRNYGYTF. CDR3 nucleotides: TGTGCCAGCAGCTTAGCGCCGTTGGGCAGGAACTATGGCTACACCTTC.

This clonotype was found many times. The V call is TRBV19, the J call TRBJ1-2; D ambiguous. Germline assignment: CDR1 LNHDA and CDR2 SQIVND (reference sequence). Trimming left V 10 bases short and J 4 bases short, with 13 bases between. The CDR3 runs 12 residues. The CDR3 here is CATLGPTYGYTF. The CDR3 nucleotides read TGTGCCACCCTAGGACCGACCTATGGCTACACCTTC.

This clonotype turned up a few times. Given a much more abundant clone one base away, this may be a read error. The V gene is TRBV4-1, the J gene TRBJ2-5, with D possibly matching TRBD1 (5 bases). The CDR3 runs 14 residues. Trimming pared 4 bases from V and 3 bases from J, leaving 12 bases between. Germline V CDR1 and CDR2: MGHRA, YSYEKL. The CDR3 DNA sequence: TGCGCCAGCAGCCCTTCCCAGACAGAAGAGACCCAGTACTTC. Translation gives CASSPSQTEETQYF.

At least ten counts were recorded for this clonotype. The rearrangement links TRBV20-1 to TRBJ2-5; TRBD2 is a possible D gene (6 bases). V lost 5 bases to trimming and J lost 7 bases, with 17 bases between them. The CDR3 is made up of 13 amino acids. Germline lookup yields CDR1 DFQATT and CDR2 SNEGSKA (reference sequence). The CDR3 is CSAPAAGGGTQYF. The CDR3, as DNA: TGCAGTGCTCCTGCGGCTGGGGGAGGGACCCAGTACTTC.

This chain links TRBV6-1 with TRBJ1-5; D gene unclear. In germline, CDR1 is MNHNS, CDR2 SASEGT. Deletions cut 6 bases from V and 6 bases from J, with 21 bases between. This CDR3 spans 16 amino acids. In DNA, the CDR3 is TGTGCCAGCAGCCCCCGGACGGAGGAACGAGGTCAGCCCCAGCATTTT. Encoded protein: CASSPRTEERGQPQHF.

The chain recombines TRBV6-4 with TRBJ1-3; maybe TRBD1 (5 bases). CDR3 size: 14 residues. CDR1 is MRHNA, CDR2 SNTAGT, per germline. V lost 5 bases and J lost 4, with 12 bases in between. CDR3 region: CASSLQGGGNTIYF. The CDR3 region has the DNA TGTGCCAGCAGTCTGCAGGGTGGAGGAAACACCATATATTTT.

This clonotype was observed at least ten times. The V call is TRBV27, the J call TRBJ2-5, with D possibly matching TRBD1 (6 bases). Germline V gene sequence: CDR1 MNHEY, CDR2 SMNVEV (reference sequence). CDR3 length equals 14 residues. V shed 5 bases and J shed 3 bases, with 13 bases lying between them. For the CDR3, the DNA is TGTGCCAGCAGTCCACAGGGTTTCGAAGAGACCCAGTACTTC. This codes for CASSPQGFEETQYF.

This clonotype has just a few counts. The chain couples TRBV12-3 or TRBV12-4 to TRBJ2-6; D gene unclear. Trimming took 6 bases from V and 0 from J, leaving 12 bases between them. There are 16 residues in the CDR3. CDR3 loop: CASSPPARSGANVLTF. The CDR3 bases are TGTGCCAGCAGCCCGCCGGCGCGCTCTGGGGCCAACGTCCTGACTTTC.

The V call is TRBV12-3 or TRBV12-4, the J call TRBJ2-5; 8 bases fit TRBD2. The V gene end was trimmed by 6 bases and the J gene end by 3 bases; junction bases not matched to a gene: 6. This CDR3 has 14 residues. The CDR3 sequence is CASRVLAAKETQYF. CDR3 sequence (DNA): TGTGCCAGCAGGGTACTAGCGGCGAAAGAGACCCAGTACTTC.

The chain is built from TRBV7-2 and TRBJ2-7, with 14 bases identical to TRBD2. Germline trimming cut 1 base from V and 7 bases from J; bases unmatched to any gene: 6. The CDR3 runs to 16 residues. Germline loops: CDR1 SGHTA, CDR2 FQGNSA. The CDR3 loop reads CASSLGPGLAGEEQYF. The CDR3 DNA is TGTGCCAGCAGCTTAGGGCCGGGACTAGCGGGAGAGGAGCAGTACTTC.

This chain connects TRBV6-2 or TRBV6-3 to TRBJ1-3; 7 bases line up with TRBD1. CDR3 length equals 14 residues. CDR1 and CDR2 from the germline V gene are MNHEY and SVGEGT. V lost 0 bases, J lost 15 bases, and 11 bases stayed unmatched. CDR3 DNA: TGTGCCAGCAGTTACTCGACGGGACAGCTTAAGAGATATTTT. Protein product: CASSYSTGQLKRYF.